This TCR beta chain was retrieved from a study of shared clonotypes between healthy human individuals. Findings and caveats of the study: Few donors restricted represented genetic and exposure-history diversity.

Replicate PCRs for unsorted PBMC used approximately 300 ng DNA (around 30,000 T cell genomes). Scientists sequenced DNA from unsorted PBMC on ten immunoSEQ deep assay plates. Only in-frame clones appear in the TCRdb table, and some are missing; sequencing was by immunoSEQ multiplex PCR. The sample records approximately 510,000 clones, around 79% being singletons. This CDR3 has 15 residues. The germline V and J ends were trimmed by 0 bases and 3 bases, with 9 bases remaining between them. Germline values: CDR1 SGHRS, CDR2 YFSETQ. Donors, healthy HIV-negative adults, lacked recent acute infections or vaccinations. This clone appeared once. Its antigen is unidentified.

The chain joins TRBV5-1 to TRBJ1-4; D gene ambiguous. Material for sequencing was PBMCs. The TCR comes from a woman in her thirties or forties in good health. Some clones in this sample may be carry-over from other donors' samples. CDR3 sequence: CASSLEGIANEKLFF. CDR3 coding DNA: TGCGCCAGCAGCTTGGAAGGTATCGCTAATGAAAAACTGTTTTTT.